The 11 T cell receptor beta chains below were found in one sample sequenced in a study of T cell responses to AZD1222 COVID-19 vaccine. Sequencing was performed with immunoSEQ multiplex PCR; in TCRdb, only in-frame clones are kept and a portion is missing. The data show fewer than 250,000 clones, approximately 94% seen once. Source: peripheral blood, taken on day 0 of MenACWY control vaccination. These receptors were collected from an adult in good health.

The chain uses TRBV9 and TRBJ1-5; 10 bases are a match to TRBD1. The CDR3 has 16 residues. Looked up from germline, CDR1 is SGDLS and CDR2 is YYNGEE. V gave up 4 bases and J gave up 3 bases; unmatched junction bases: 7. Here the CDR3 reads CASSPGTGALNQPQHF. The DNA of the CDR3 is TGTGCCAGCAGCCCCGGGACAGGGGCTCTCAATCAGCCCCAGCATTTT.

This sequence joins TRBV5-1 and TRBJ1-1, with D possibly matching TRBD1 (6 bases). The length of the CDR3 is 18 residues. In germline, CDR1 is SGHRS, CDR2 YFSETQ. Trimming took off 3 bases at V and 0 bases at J, with 21 bases between the two ends. The CDR3 nucleotides read TGCGCCAGCAGCTCTCAACCCCAAGGAGGGGGGCTGAACACTGAAGCTTTCTTT. Encoded protein: CASSSQPQGGGLNTEAFF.

The rearrangement links TRBV5-4 to TRBJ1-1; TRBD1 matches at 7 bases. V was clipped by 4 bases and J by 2 bases; unmatched bases: 8. Germline CDR1 and CDR2: SGHNT and YYREEE (reference sequence). This CDR3 has 15 residues. CDR3 residues: CASSVATGLNTEAFF. The CDR3, as DNA: TGTGCCAGCAGCGTAGCGACAGGGCTCAACACTGAAGCTTTCTTT.

The J gene is TRBJ2-7, the V gene TRBV18, with 12 nucleotides matching TRBD2. The germline CDR1 and CDR2 sequences are KGHSH and LQKENI. J lost 3 bases, V lost 0 bases, and 6 bases had no gene match. CDR3 length equals 17 residues. CDR3 DNA: TGTGCCAGCTCACCACCCAATCGACTAGCGGGGGTCTACGAGCAGTACTTC. It translates to CASSPPNRLAGVYEQYF.

This clone was seen only once. This chain joins TRBV21-1 and TRBJ1-5. TRBV21-1 is noted as a pseudogene. The CDR3 loop spans 17 amino acids. In DNA, the CDR3 is TGTGCCAGCAGCAAAGGGGGGACGGCAGTTAGCAATCAGCCCCAGCATTTT. It codes for CASSKGGTAVSNQPQHF.

This clone was seen a single time. This chain connects TRBV4-3 to TRBJ2-2; D perhaps matches TRBD1 (6 bases). Per the germline V gene, CDR1 is LGHNA and CDR2 is YSLEER. Trimming took off 4 bases at V and 6 bases at J, with 15 bases between the two ends. The CDR3 has 15 residues. The CDR3 loop reads CASSPSDREAGELFF. CDR3 coding DNA: TGCGCCAGCAGCCCGTCGGACAGAGAAGCCGGGGAGCTGTTTTTT.

V is TRBV7-6 and J is TRBJ2-7; 9 bases fit TRBD1. The V gene's germline CDR1 is SGHVS and CDR2 FNYEAQ. The CDR3 runs 14 residues. V shed 6 bases, J shed 3 bases, and the junction held 6 bases outside the gene matches. The CDR3 loop reads CASSPGTGNYEQYF. Written as DNA, the CDR3 is TGTGCCAGCAGTCCAGGGACAGGGAACTACGAGCAGTACTTC.

This clone was seen only a few times. The chain has TRBV6-5 and TRBJ1-4, with a tentative D call TRBD1 (6 bases). Germline V gene lookup returns CDR1 MNHEY and CDR2 SVGAGI. Trimming took off 7 bases at V and 8 bases at J, with 17 bases between the two ends. This CDR3 has 14 amino acids. The CDR3 DNA reads TGTGCCAGCACTATAACAGGGTGGGACGAAAAACTGTTTTTT. This translates into CASTITGWDEKLFF.

V and J are TRBV21-1 and TRBJ2-5; the D call TRBD1 from the table was never checked on the DNA. TRBV21-1 is reported as a pseudogene. The CDR3 extends over 12 amino acids. Written as DNA, the CDR3 is TGTGCCATCGCAGGGGTCCCGGAGACCCAGTACTTC. Its translation is CAIAGVPETQYF.

A remark on this clone: Germline is not matched at one junction end, which may reflect a read error. The chain has TRBV10-3 and TRBJ1-4; the D is unclear. The germline CDR1 and CDR2 sequences are ENHRY and SYGVKD. This CDR3 has 13 amino acids. In nucleotides, the CDR3 is TGTGCCATCGGTGATATACTACATGAAAAACTGTTTTTT. Residues: CAIGDILHEKLFF.

The chain employs TRBV6-6 and TRBJ1-2; D unresolved. CDR3 length equals 13 residues. Germline V gene data show CDR1 as MNHNY and CDR2 as SVGAGI (reference sequence). V was shortened by 4 bases and J by 7 bases, with 13 bases between the two germline ends. This CDR3 is CASSSRGGSGYTF. For the CDR3, the DNA is TGTGCCAGCAGTTCCCGGGGAGGGTCTGGCTACACCTTC.